What follows is one TCR beta chain and its context. Its specificity is not known. Reanalyzing the 5' RACE reads, TCRdb keeps one entry per CDR3 protein, without DNA. Recorded for this sample: about 210,000 distinct CDR3 sequences. These data come from a study of monozygotic twins with inflammatory bowel disease. Investigators pulled total RNA out of whole blood and did not sort T cells. Findings and limits, study-wide: No discrimination was achieved between different T cell subtypes.

In germline, CDR1 is DFQATT, CDR2 SNEGSKA (reference sequence). CDR3 length: 15 amino acids. The chain couples TRBV20-1 to TRBJ2-7; TCRdb names TRBD2, which stays unverified in the absence of DNA. The source material was blood. This receptor was identified in a human donor with ulcerative colitis or Crohn's disease, or a healthy co-twin of an affected twin (not recorded which). The CDR3 loop reads CSARTSSTTSYEQYF.